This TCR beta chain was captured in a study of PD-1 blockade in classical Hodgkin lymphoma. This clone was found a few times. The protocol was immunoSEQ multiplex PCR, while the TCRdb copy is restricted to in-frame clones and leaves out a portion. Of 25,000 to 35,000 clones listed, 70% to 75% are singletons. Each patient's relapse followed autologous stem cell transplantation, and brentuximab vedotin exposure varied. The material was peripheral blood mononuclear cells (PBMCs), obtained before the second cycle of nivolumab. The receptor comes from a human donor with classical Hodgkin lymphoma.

Here the CDR3 DNA reads TGTGCCTGGAGCCCGGGACAGGGGGCATACGAGCAGTACTTC. Its translation is CAWSPGQGAYEQYF. V is TRBV30 and J is TRBJ2-7; the match to TRBD1 covers 12 bases. The V gene end was trimmed by 3 bases and the J gene end by 4 bases; junction bases not matched to a gene: 4. CDR3 length equals 14 residues. CDR1 and CDR2 from the germline V gene are GTSNPN and SVGIG (reference sequence).